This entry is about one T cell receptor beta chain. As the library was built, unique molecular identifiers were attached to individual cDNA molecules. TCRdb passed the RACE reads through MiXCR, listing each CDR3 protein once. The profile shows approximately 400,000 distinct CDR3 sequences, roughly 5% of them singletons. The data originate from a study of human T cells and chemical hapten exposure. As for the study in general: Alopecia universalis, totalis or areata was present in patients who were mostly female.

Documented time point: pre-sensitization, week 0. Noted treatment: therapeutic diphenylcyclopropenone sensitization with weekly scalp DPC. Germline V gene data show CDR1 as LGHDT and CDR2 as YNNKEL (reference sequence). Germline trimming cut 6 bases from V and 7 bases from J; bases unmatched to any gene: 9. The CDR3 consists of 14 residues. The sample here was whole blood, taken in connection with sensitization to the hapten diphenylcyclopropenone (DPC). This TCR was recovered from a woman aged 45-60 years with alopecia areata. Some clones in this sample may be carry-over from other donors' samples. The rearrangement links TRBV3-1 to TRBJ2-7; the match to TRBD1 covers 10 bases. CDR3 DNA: TGTGCCAGCAGTCCTGGGACAGGGGACTGGGAGCAGTACTTC. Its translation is CASSPGTGDWEQYF.